This T cell receptor (beta chain) was recorded in a study of blood T cell repertoires in COVID-19. Seattle's enrolled individuals joined amid active infection and were then monitored longitudinally. The CDR3 is made up of 14 amino acids. V dropped 1 base and J dropped 0 bases, with 8 bases sitting between them. CDR1 is SGHRS, CDR2 YFSETQ, per germline. Authors' processing steps: How many nucleated cells were present was estimated from reference gene primer amplification. Here immunoSEQ multiplex PCR was the method, and the copy in TCRdb shows in-frame clones only, minus some. V, J and clone size derive from that table, while D and trimming were established from the DNA sequence. The data hold some 120,000 clones, with approximately 85% observed a single time.

This receptor was taken from a woman of 80 years or more with COVID-19, enrolled during active disease. The rearrangement links TRBV5-1 to TRBJ2-7; no definite D call. The sequencing input was peripheral blood. CDR3 in amino acids: CASSLPTPSYEQYF. For the CDR3, the DNA is TGCGCCAGCAGCTTGCCGACACCCTCCTACGAGCAGTACTTC.